This record concerns one T cell receptor (beta chain) sequence. This entry belongs to a study of T cell changes during pregnancy in multiple sclerosis. This CDR3 spans 12 amino acids. The germline V and J ends were trimmed by 9 bases and 6 bases, with 15 bases remaining between them. The germline gives CDR1 MNHNY, CDR2 SVGAGI (reference sequence). Some clones are missing from TCRdb's copy, which holds only in-frame ones; the method was immunoSEQ multiplex PCR. The data show under 80,000 clones, 85% to 95% seen once. The chain employs TRBV6-6 and TRBJ2-7, with a possible D match to TRBD1 (6 bases). The sequencing here drew on CD4+ T cells from peripheral blood mononuclear cells, taken in the second trimester of pregnancy. This TCR came from a female donor with multiple sclerosis, enrolled in a pregnancy study. CDR3 DNA: TGTGCCAGTAAAAGGGGGTTCGCCGAGCAGTACTTC. This translates into CASKRGFAEQYF.